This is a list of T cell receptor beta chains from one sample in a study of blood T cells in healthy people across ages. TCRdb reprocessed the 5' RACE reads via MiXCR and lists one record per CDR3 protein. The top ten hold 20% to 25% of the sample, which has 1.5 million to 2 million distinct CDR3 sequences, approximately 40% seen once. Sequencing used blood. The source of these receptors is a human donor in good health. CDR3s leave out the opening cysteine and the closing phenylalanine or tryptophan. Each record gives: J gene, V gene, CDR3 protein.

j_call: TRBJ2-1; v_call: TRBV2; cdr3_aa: ASSFNGGKSYNEQF
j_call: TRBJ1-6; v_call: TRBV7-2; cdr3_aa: ASSPRQSLYNSPLH
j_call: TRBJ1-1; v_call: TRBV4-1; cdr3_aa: ASSQEPDSTEAF
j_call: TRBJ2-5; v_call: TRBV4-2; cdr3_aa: ASSQGGGGAIGETQY
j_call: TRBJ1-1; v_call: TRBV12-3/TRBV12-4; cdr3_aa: ASSYSAGSTEAF
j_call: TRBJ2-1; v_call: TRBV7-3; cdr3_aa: ASSTTRRLDREGSYNEQF
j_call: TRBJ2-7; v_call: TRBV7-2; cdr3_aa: ASSLAAGTYEQY
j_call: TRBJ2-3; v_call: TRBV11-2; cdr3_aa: ASSRNSGGGTDTQY
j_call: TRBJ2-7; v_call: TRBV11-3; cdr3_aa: ASSPDINYEQY
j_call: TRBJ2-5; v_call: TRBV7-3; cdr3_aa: ASSLSGWGETQY
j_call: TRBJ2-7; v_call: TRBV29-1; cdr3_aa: SVGPTTGREQY
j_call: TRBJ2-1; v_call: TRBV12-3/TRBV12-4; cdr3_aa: ASRTSGGMLEQF
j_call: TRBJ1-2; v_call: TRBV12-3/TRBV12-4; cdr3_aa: ASSLGVGHGYT
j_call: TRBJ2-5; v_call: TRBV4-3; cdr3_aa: ASSQEFFQETQY
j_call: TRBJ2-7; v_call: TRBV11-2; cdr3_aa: ASSLTYPSYEQY